This passage covers 5 T cell receptor beta chains from one sample sequenced in a study of blood T cell repertoires in COVID-19. The assay was immunoSEQ multiplex PCR, and TCRdb's table has in-frame clones only and misses some. Among 400,000 or so clones listed, approximately 87% were seen once. What was sequenced was PBMCs or T cells enriched from blood (not recorded which). These receptor sequences come from a man aged 40-49 years in a cohort exposed to, infected with or recovered from COVID-19 (not recorded which).

The chain recombines TRBV6-6 with TRBJ2-5, with 9 bases aligning to TRBD1. This CDR3 region has 15 residues. The V and J ends lost 0 bases and 3 bases, in that order; junction bases with no gene match: 2. CDR1 MNHNY and CDR2 SVGAGI come from the germline V gene (reference sequence). CDR3 amino acids: CASSYSGQGKETQYF. The CDR3 DNA is TGTGCCAGCAGTTACTCGGGACAGGGAAAAGAGACCCAGTACTTC.

CDR3 amino acids: CASRGGTRGNYEQYF. The DNA of the CDR3 is TGTGCCAGCAGGGGGGGGACTAGAGGGAACTACGAGCAGTACTTC. The rearrangement uses TRBV25-1 and TRBJ2-7, with 8 positions matching TRBD2. The CDR3 consists of 15 residues. J was trimmed by 3 bases and V by 6 bases; bases with no gene match: 10. Germline V gives CDR1 MGHDK, CDR2 SYGVNS.

The chain uses TRBV7-9 and TRBJ1-3; D might be TRBD1 (6 bases). This CDR3 has 16 residues. Per germline, CDR1 SEHNR and CDR2 FQNEAQ (reference sequence). Trimming took 5 bases from V and 4 from J, leaving 18 bases between them. The CDR3 spells CASSSHTWTAGNTIYF. The CDR3 DNA sequence: TGTGCCAGCAGCAGTCATACGTGGACAGCCGGAAACACCATATATTTT.

The CDR3 protein is CASRLAGGLDEQYF. CDR3 bases: TGCGCCAGCAGGCTAGCGGGAGGCTTAGACGAGCAGTACTTC. The chain couples TRBV5-1 to TRBJ2-7, with 11 bases matching TRBD2. The CDR3 is 14 amino acids. The J segment lost 5 bases and the V segment lost 5 bases, leaving 6 bases of the junction unmatched. CDR1 is SGHRS, CDR2 YFSETQ, per germline.

The CDR3 here is CASSLAGLAGDHTLTDTQYF. CDR3 DNA: TGCGCCAGCAGCTTGGCCGGGCTAGCGGGAGACCATACCCTCACAGATACGCAGTATTTT. The chain joins TRBV5-1 to TRBJ2-3; 10 bases are a match to TRBD2. Germline CDR1 reads SGHRS; CDR2 reads YFSETQ. The CDR3 length is 20 residues. With V trimmed by 0 bases and J by 2 bases, 15 bases remained unmatched.